One and the same sample provided the 30 T cell receptor beta chains below, sequenced in a study of T cells in Graves' hyperthyroidism and ophthalmopathy (dated by TCRdb to between 2018 and 2021). Libraries were built with multiplex PCR. TCRdb shows the sequencer as Illumina HiSeq 2000. The TCR beta CDR3 regions were amplified from RNA transcripts. The TCR CDR3 was subjected to a first round of RT-PCR using the HTBI primer set and the Qiagen OneStep RT-PCR kit. TCRdb reworked the public reads: Q25 trimming with fastp, MiXCR clone assembly, productive beta chains retained. All rows with the same CDR3 protein become a single entry with the most common DNA and genes. This sample gives roughly 740,000 distinct CDR3 sequences in total; about 15% of them show up just once. Roughly 8% of the sample is held by the ten biggest clonotypes. The material sequenced was blood. The receptor source for this set is a man aged 18 to 29 with Graves' hyperthyroidism.

This chain joins TRBV25-1 and TRBJ1-5; weak D call: TRBD1 (6 bases). This CDR3 has 14 residues. The germline gives CDR1 MGHDK, CDR2 SYGVNS. Trimming stripped 0 bases from V and 5 bases from J, with 8 bases between. The chain's CDR3 is CASSEYRGDQPQHF. In DNA, the CDR3 is TGTGCCAGCAGTGAATACAGGGGAGATCAGCCCCAGCATTTT.

This clonotype was recorded many times. The DNA of the CDR3 is TGTGCCACCCGTAGGAGCTCCTACGAGCAGTACTTC. Residues: CATRRSSYEQYF. The V call is TRBV2, the J call TRBJ2-7; D ambiguous. Trimming removed 10 bases from V and 0 bases from J, with 10 bases in between. From germline, CDR1 is SNHLY and CDR2 FYNNEI. CDR3 length equals 12 residues.

This clonotype occurred a few times. The chain carries TRBV5-1 and TRBJ2-6; D not resolved. Germline V gives CDR1 SGHRS, CDR2 YFSETQ. V lost 3 bases and J 0 bases, leaving 7 bases between the germline ends. CDR3 length equals 15 residues. The CDR3 DNA is TGCGCCAGCAGCTCCCCCGACTCTGGGGCCAACGTCCTGACTTTC. Translated, it gives CASSSPDSGANVLTF.

V and J are TRBV9 and TRBJ2-7; no definite D call. Trimming cost V 3 bases and J 1 base, with 14 bases left between them. Per the germline V gene, CDR1 is SGDLS and CDR2 is YYNGEE. The CDR3 runs 15 residues. DNA for the CDR3: TGTGCCAGCAGCGCTGACGGAAGAGGATCCTACGAGCAGTACTTC. This translates into CASSADGRGSYEQYF.

A note on this clonotype: An end of the junction differs from the germline gene, which may be a read error. The chain has TRBV20-1 and TRBJ2-7; TRBD2 agrees at 7 bases. The CDR3 loop spans 12 amino acids. Germline V gene data show CDR1 as DFQATT and CDR2 as SNEGSKA (reference sequence). The CDR3 region has the DNA TGCGGTGCTACTGGAGCGGGACGCGAGCAGTACTTC. Translation gives CGATGAGREQYF.

V gene TRBV7-9 combines with J gene TRBJ2-7; 10 bases line up with TRBD1. Germline-derived CDR1 and CDR2 are SEHNR and FQNEAQ (reference sequence). The CDR3 is 14 residues long. With V trimmed by 5 bases and J by 6 bases, 7 bases remained unmatched. The CDR3 sequence: CASSPLTGGVEQYF. As DNA, the CDR3 is TGTGCCAGCAGCCCCTTGACAGGGGGCGTCGAGCAGTACTTC.

This clonotype was seen only a few times. The chain recombines TRBV3-1 with TRBJ1-2, with D uncertain. The CDR3 is 17 amino acids. The germline V gene has CDR1 LGHDT and CDR2 YNNKEL (reference sequence). V shed 1 base and J shed 1 base, with 16 bases lying between them. The CDR3 coding sequence is TGTGCCAGCAGCCAAGGAGACCTACGACTTTTTAACTATGGCTACACCTTC. The encoded protein is CASSQGDLRLFNYGYTF.

The V and J genes are TRBV5-5 and TRBJ2-7, with 12 bases that match TRBD2. This CDR3 is built from 15 residues. CDR1 is SGHKS and CDR2 is YYEKEE in the germline V gene (reference sequence). V shed 6 bases and J 1 base; nucleotides not matched to a gene: 5. CDR3 protein: CASNQLAGGSYEQYF. CDR3 DNA sequence: TGTGCCAGCAATCAACTAGCGGGAGGATCCTACGAGCAGTACTTC.

This clonotype was seen at least ten times. The chain is built from TRBV29-1 and TRBJ2-1; no reliable D call. Trimming shortened V by 5 bases and J by 6 bases, and 11 bases separated the two germline ends. The CDR3 loop spans 12 amino acids. Germline V lookup: CDR1 SQVTM, CDR2 ANQGSEA. The CDR3 is CSVLSQFNEQFF. CDR3 nucleotides: TGCAGCGTTCTGTCACAGTTCAATGAGCAGTTCTTC.

This clonotype was detected ten times or more. The rearrangement links TRBV11-2 to TRBJ1-2; D not resolved. The length of the CDR3 is 17 residues. From germline, CDR1 is SGHAT and CDR2 FQNNGV. The V gene lost 4 bases and the J gene lost 2 bases, with 20 bases spanning the gap. The CDR3 loop is CASSSLETRRRNYGYTF. The DNA of the CDR3 is TGTGCCAGCAGCTCCCTCGAAACTCGACGGCGCAACTATGGCTACACCTTC.

This clonotype showed up just a few times. The V call is TRBV4-1, the J call TRBJ2-4, with 8 positions matching TRBD1. J gave up 8 bases and V 1 base, and 4 bases lay outside the gene matches. CDR1 and CDR2 (germline): MGHRA, YSYEKL. This CDR3 comprises 14 residues. CDR3 sequence reads: CASSQVTGGHIQYF. CDR3 coding DNA: TGCGCCAGCAGCCAAGTAACAGGGGGACACATTCAGTACTTC.

In its sample, this clonotype was seen many times. DNA of the CDR3: TGTGCTAGTGGTTTGTGGGGGTCACATACGCAGTATTTT. It yields the protein CASGLWGSHTQYF. The chain carries TRBV12-5 and TRBJ2-3; possibly TRBD1 or TRBD2 for D (5 bases each). CDR1 is LGHNT and CDR2 is FRNRAP in the germline V gene. The CDR3 contains 13 residues. Trimming pared 2 bases from V and 7 bases from J, leaving 10 bases between.

This sequence joins TRBV30 and TRBJ2-3, with 8 bases matching TRBD2. This CDR3 has 18 amino acids. Germline V gene sequence: CDR1 GTSNPN, CDR2 SVGIG (reference sequence). V shed 0 bases and J 0 bases; nucleotides not matched to a gene: 11. CDR3 coding DNA: TGTGCCTGGAGTGTATCCTCCGGGACTAGAGCTAGCACAGATACGCAGTATTTT. The encoded protein is CAWSVSSGTRASTDTQYF.

CDR3 DNA sequence: TGCAGTGCTAGCGCACCCGGACGTTATGGCTACACCTTC. This sequence encodes CSASAPGRYGYTF. The J gene is TRBJ1-2, the V gene TRBV20-1; D not certain. V was clipped by 3 bases and J by 5 bases, with 13 bases between them. In germline, CDR1 is DFQATT, CDR2 SNEGSKA (reference sequence). CDR3 length: 13 residues.

This clonotype has a count of ten or more. The V gene is TRBV2, the J gene TRBJ1-4; D perhaps matches TRBD1 (5 bases). The germline gives CDR1 SNHLY, CDR2 FYNNEI. V lost 2 bases to trimming and J lost 11 bases, with 15 bases between them. This CDR3 has 14 residues. CDR3 sequence: CASSEMGGLGKLFF. CDR3 sequence (DNA): TGTGCCAGCAGTGAAATGGGGGGTTTAGGGAAACTGTTTTTT.

This clonotype was seen more than once but under ten times. V and J are TRBV24-1 and TRBJ2-5; a weak D match, TRBD2 (6 bases). Trimming removed 2 bases from V and 2 bases from J, with 17 bases in between. Germline V CDR1 and CDR2: KGHDR, SFDVKD. CDR3 size: 17 residues. The CDR3 nucleotides read TGTGCCACCAGTGATTCACCGGGACTCTTTATACAAGAGACCCAGTACTTC. This translates into CATSDSPGLFIQETQYF.

V usage is TRBV20-1 and J usage is TRBJ2-1; 9 bases match TRBD1. Looked up from germline, CDR1 is DFQATT and CDR2 is SNEGSKA (reference sequence). After removal of 3 bases from V and 5 bases from J, the junction contained 8 bases not matched to a gene. CDR3 length equals 15 residues. As DNA, the CDR3 is TGCAGTGCTAGGGTCGGGACAGGGTCCAACAATGAGCAGTTCTTC. Residues: CSARVGTGSNNEQFF.

The sample holds many counts of this clonotype. The chain employs TRBV10-3 and TRBJ2-7; 8 bases align to TRBD1. V lost 2 bases to trimming and J lost 5 bases; unmatched junction nucleotides: 5. Germline V gene sequence: CDR1 ENHRY, CDR2 SYGVKD. CDR3 size: 14 residues. CDR3: CAISEGTGVDEQYF. Written as DNA, the CDR3 is TGTGCCATCAGTGAGGGGACAGGAGTAGACGAGCAGTACTTC.

At least ten counts were recorded for this clonotype. CDR3 bases: TGCAGTGCTAGCTCCAGGGAGGCCACTGAAGCTTTCTTT. This translates into CSASSREATEAFF. V and J are TRBV20-1 and TRBJ1-1, with a tentative D call TRBD1 (5 bases). Trimming took off 3 bases at V and 4 bases at J, with 12 bases between the two ends. The CDR3 has 13 residues. Germline values: CDR1 DFQATT, CDR2 SNEGSKA (reference sequence).

This clonotype was seen repeatedly, ten times or more. The V and J genes are TRBV10-3 and TRBJ1-5; 7 positions match TRBD1. The CDR3 extends over 15 amino acids. The J segment lost 3 bases and the V segment lost 8 bases, leaving 10 bases of the junction unmatched. CDR1 is ENHRY and CDR2 is SYGVKD in the germline V gene. The CDR3 sequence is CAIAAETGSNQPQHF. The CDR3 DNA sequence: TGTGCCATCGCCGCGGAGACAGGGTCCAATCAGCCCCAGCATTTT.

The V and J genes are TRBV12-3 or TRBV12-4 and TRBJ2-3, with D possibly matching TRBD1 (6 bases). The V end was cut by 7 bases, the J end by 4 bases, with 15 bases between. This CDR3 spans 14 amino acids. The CDR3 coding sequence is TGTGCCAGCACTCCCAGACAGGACGCAGATACGCAGTATTTT. This codes for CASTPRQDADTQYF.

Comments on this clonotype: A much larger clone is a single base away; this may be a read error. The rearrangement links TRBV27 to TRBJ2-1; D remains ambiguous. CDR3 length equals 15 residues. Germline V gene data show CDR1 as MNHEY and CDR2 as SMNVEV (reference sequence). The CDR3 protein is CASSLMTAAGNEHFF. CDR3 in DNA: TGTGCCAGCAGTTTAATGACCGCGGCCGGCAATGAGCATTTCTTC.

This clonotype was seen a few times. The chain combines TRBV2 with TRBJ1-5; weak D call: TRBD1 (6 bases). The germline V gene has CDR1 SNHLY and CDR2 FYNNEI. The CDR3 spans 15 residues. V lost 6 bases and J 4 bases, leaving 16 bases between the germline ends. As DNA, the CDR3 is TGTGCCAGCAGAGGAGCTACAGGGTTAAATCAGCCCCAGCATTTT. Amino acids: CASRGATGLNQPQHF.

This chain uses TRBV24-1 with TRBJ2-5, with D unresolved. The better agreement between TRBJ2-1 and the DNA end casts doubt on the J call. The length of the CDR3 is 10 residues. Germline-derived CDR1 and CDR2 are KGHDR and SFDVKD. The chain's CDR3 is CATSESVQFF. The CDR3 DNA reads TGTGCCACCAGTGAGTCCGTCCAGTTCTTC.

At least ten counts were recorded for this clonotype. This chain links TRBV28 with TRBJ2-5, with TRBD1 matching over 7 bases. V lost 4 bases and J lost 6; bases outside the gene matches: 11. CDR3 length: 15 residues. Germline CDR1 MDHEN, CDR2 SYDVKM. CDR3 residues: CASSSLRQGWKTQYF. The CDR3 coding sequence is TGTGCCAGCAGTTCCTTGCGACAGGGATGGAAGACCCAGTACTTC.

This clonotype was recorded many times. The junction and the germline gene differ at one end; a read error may be behind it. The chain combines TRBV2 with TRBJ2-5, with D tentatively TRBD2 (6 bases). Germline CDR1 SNHLY, CDR2 FYNNEI. The CDR3 is made up of 13 amino acids. CDR3 in DNA: TGTGCCACCAGTGACCCGGCGGGGGAGACCCAGTACTTC. Translated, it gives CATSDPAGETQYF.

This clonotype showed up many times. The J gene is TRBJ1-5, the V gene TRBV27, with a possible D match to TRBD1 (5 bases). This CDR3 spans 14 amino acids. V lost 5 bases to trimming and J lost 1 base, with 9 bases between them. CDR1 and CDR2 (germline): MNHEY, SMNVEV (reference sequence). The CDR3 region is CASSRGESNQPQHF. The CDR3 coding sequence is TGTGCCAGCAGTAGAGGGGAGAGCAATCAGCCCCAGCATTTT.

This chain joins TRBV11-2 and TRBJ2-2, with D perhaps TRBD2 (7 bases). CDR1 is SGHAT and CDR2 is FQNNGV in the germline V gene. V lost 6 bases and J 7 bases, leaving 18 bases between the germline ends. The CDR3 contains 15 residues. CDR3 protein: CASSWGGTLGGELFF. In DNA, the CDR3 is TGTGCCAGCAGTTGGGGGGGCACCCTCGGCGGGGAGCTGTTTTTT.

This clonotype was observed at least ten times. This chain links TRBV6-2 or TRBV6-3 with TRBJ1-5; the D gene is possibly TRBD1 (6 bases). Trimming removed 2 bases at V and 10 bases at J, with 15 bases between. CDR1 and CDR2 (germline): MNHEY, SVGEGT. The CDR3 loop spans 14 amino acids. This CDR3 is CASSYPGAPSPQHF. The CDR3, as DNA: TGTGCCAGCAGTTACCCAGGGGCCCCCAGCCCCCAGCATTTT.

This clonotype was recorded many times. V usage is TRBV12-3 or TRBV12-4 and J usage is TRBJ2-2; the D is unclear. The CDR3 extends over 13 amino acids. Trimming pared 3 bases from V and 5 bases from J, leaving 7 bases between. The CDR3 loop is CASSFGRTGELFF. CDR3 DNA: TGTGCCAGCAGTTTCGGACGGACCGGGGAGCTGTTTTTT.